This is a list of T cell receptor beta chains from one sample in a study of cytomegalovirus exposure and HLA in healthy donors. Using immunoSEQ multiplex PCR, the repertoire was profiled, and TCRdb retains in-frame clones only, with some absent. The table records 160,000 or so clones, approximately 80% of them present only once. Sequencing input: PBMCs. These receptors were obtained from a man aged 35 to 55 in good health and CMV-seronegative. Each CDR3 is given with its conserved first and last residue. The D gene is left open where the match is weak. Expanded clones are given a class, and other clones once, few, many or no size at all.

j_gene,abundance,d_gene,v_gene,CDR3aa,CDR3nt
TRBJ2-1,-,TRBD2,TRBV4-3,CASSQGGTRGDEQFF,TGCGCCAGCAGCCAAGGGGGGACTAGGGGGGATGAGCAGTTCTTC
TRBJ2-1,-,TRBD2,TRBV4-3,CASSPYAGGIYNEQFF,TGCGCCAGCAGCCCTTATGCGGGGGGAATATACAATGAGCAGTTCTTC
TRBJ1-1,-,-,TRBV7-8,CASSSYPGGRTEAFF,TGTGCCAGCAGCTCCTACCCCGGGGGTAGAACTGAAGCTTTCTTT
TRBJ2-3,-,-,TRBV9,CASSSDLTDTQYF,TGTGCCAGCAGCTCGGACTTAACAGATACGCAGTATTTT
TRBJ2-5,-,-,TRBV9,CASSVDGRSETQYF,TGTGCCAGCAGCGTAGACGGTCGGTCAGAGACCCAGTACTTC
TRBJ1-5,-,TRBD1,TRBV14,CASSQAGGGQPQHF,TGTGCCAGCAGCCAAGCAGGGGGTGGGCAGCCCCAGCATTTT
TRBJ2-1,-,TRBD2,TRBV2,CASSLTSGGWNEQFF,TGTGCCAGCAGCCTAACTAGCGGGGGATGGAATGAGCAGTTCTTC
TRBJ2-5,-,-,TRBV7-7,CASSSGPGETQYF,TGTGCTAGCAGCAGCGGACCCGGCGAGACCCAGTACTTC
TRBJ1-2,-,-,TRBV19,CASSMGRYYGYTF,TGTGCCAGTAGTATGGGGCGCTACTATGGCTACACCTTC
TRBJ2-7,-,-,TRBV5-5,CASSRRDINEQYF,TGTGCCAGCAGCCGCCGGGACATAAACGAGCAGTACTTC
TRBJ2-5,few,TRBD1,TRBV5-1,CASSSGTGRETQYF,TGCGCCAGCAGCTCAGGGACAGGGCGGGAGACCCAGTACTTC
TRBJ1-2,-,-,TRBV7-2,CASSAQQGVNTF,TGTGCCAGCAGCGCACAACAGGGAGTTAACACCTTC
TRBJ1-5,-,TRBD1,TRBV6-5,CASSVTGGSNQPQHF,TGTGCCAGCAGCGTAACAGGGGGCAGCAATCAGCCCCAGCATTTT
TRBJ2-7,few,TRBD2,TRBV7-9,CASGGRGYEQYF,TGTGCCAGCGGCGGGAGGGGTTACGAGCAGTACTTC
TRBJ2-7,-,-,TRBV6-1,CASPAEYSYEQYF,TGTGCCAGCCCGGCGGAGTACTCCTACGAGCAGTACTTC
TRBJ1-3,few,-,TRBV6-5,CASSYGGINGNTIYF,TGTGCCAGCAGTTACGGGGGGATTAATGGAAACACCATATATTTT
TRBJ1-2,-,-,TRBV30,CAWSPTSSHGYTF,TGCGCCTGGAGCCCCACAAGTTCCCATGGCTACACCTTC
TRBJ1-5,-,-,TRBV7-8,CASSLKDRYSNQPQHF,TGTGCCAGCAGCTTGAAAGACAGATATAGCAATCAGCCCCAGCATTTT
TRBJ1-1,-,-,TRBV30,CAWSSRETEAFF,TGTGCCTGGAGTAGCCGGGAGACTGAAGCTTTCTTT
TRBJ2-1,-,TRBD1,TRBV6-5,CTSSSGTATYNEQFF,TGTACCAGCAGCTCCGGGACAGCCACCTACAATGAGCAGTTCTTC
TRBJ2-3,-,-,TRBV6-5,CASSYEGQGGADTQYF,TGTGCCAGCAGTTACGAAGGCCAGGGTGGAGCAGATACGCAGTATTTT
TRBJ1-4,few,-,TRBV4-3,CASSRFHGATNEKLFF,TGCGCCAGCAGCCGATTCCACGGGGCAACTAATGAAAAACTGTTTTTT
TRBJ2-7,-,-,TRBV5-1,CASSLNYEQYF,TGCGCCAGCAGCTTGAACTACGAGCAGTACTTC
TRBJ2-1,-,-,TRBV29-1,CSVDPDSRVEQFF,TGCAGCGTCGACCCGGACAGCCGAGTTGAGCAGTTCTTC
TRBJ2-5,-,-,TRBV7-9,CASSQEWETQYF,TGTGCCAGCAGCCAGGAATGGGAGACCCAGTACTTC
TRBJ1-1,-,-,TRBV5-1,CASSLLQPGRSEAFF,TGCGCCAGCAGCTTACTTCAACCAGGGCGATCTGAAGCTTTCTTT
TRBJ2-1,-,-,TRBV19,CASSLNSGSSYNEQFF,TGTGCCAGTAGTCTTAATAGCGGAAGCTCCTACAATGAGCAGTTCTTC
TRBJ2-2,-,TRBD1,TRBV10-2,CASSGQGVTGELFF,TGCGCCAGCTCTGGACAGGGGGTCACCGGGGAGCTGTTTTTT
TRBJ1-2,once,-,TRBV6-1,CASSENGYYGYTF,TGTGCCAGCAGTGAAAACGGGTACTATGGCTACACCTTC
TRBJ2-2,-,TRBD1,TRBV19,CASTPGDRDTGELFF,TGTGCCAGTACGCCGGGGGACAGGGACACCGGGGAGCTGTTTTTT
TRBJ2-5,-,TRBD2,TRBV5-6,CASSFTAGGAPGTQYF,TGTGCCAGCAGCTTTACGGCGGGGGGTGCCCCGGGGACCCAGTACTTC
TRBJ1-3,-,TRBD1,TRBV10-3,CAISDRDRGTRGRTGNTIYF,TGTGCCATCAGTGACCGGGACAGGGGAACTCGGGGTCGGACTGGAAACACCATATATTTT